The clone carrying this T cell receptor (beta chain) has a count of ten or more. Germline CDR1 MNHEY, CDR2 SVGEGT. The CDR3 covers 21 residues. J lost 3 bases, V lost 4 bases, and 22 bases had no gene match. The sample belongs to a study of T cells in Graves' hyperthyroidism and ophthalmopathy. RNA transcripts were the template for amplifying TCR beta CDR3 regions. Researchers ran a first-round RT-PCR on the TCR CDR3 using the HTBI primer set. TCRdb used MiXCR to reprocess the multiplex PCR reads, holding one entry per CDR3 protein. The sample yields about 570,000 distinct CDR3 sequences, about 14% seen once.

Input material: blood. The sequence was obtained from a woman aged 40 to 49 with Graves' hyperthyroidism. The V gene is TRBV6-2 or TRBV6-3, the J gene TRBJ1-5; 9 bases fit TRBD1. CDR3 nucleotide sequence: TGTGCCAGCAGTTTATCTCGTCGGACAGGGGTAGCCCCTGAGTCCAATCAGCCCCAGCATTTT. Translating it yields CASSLSRRTGVAPESNQPQHF.